This T cell receptor beta chain emerged from a study of control samples from healthy donors and cancer patients (TCRdb year 2020). Turning to this clone: Its antigen specificity is not known. Within one base of it there is no much larger clone, and no base qualities were kept.

The germline V gene specifies ENHRY as CDR1 and SYGVKD as CDR2. Relative to germline, V is 2 bases shorter and J is 8 bases shorter, with 13 bases between their ends. The CDR3 contains 14 residues, cysteine and phenylalanine counted. Only CDR3 DNA is held: 42 bases, read in frame from base 1. Receptor amplification or capture employed the immunoSEQ multiplex PCR assay. As stored in TCRdb, this immuneACCESS dataset retains in-frame rearrangements with V and J assigned. A fraction of the clones does not appear; measured against another copy, unresolved V genes explain less than half of the discrepancy, and the remainder lacks a known reason. This sample comprises 100,000 or so clones, 70% to 90% of them detected only once. Roughly 1.2% of the sample goes to the ten largest clones.

This TCR came from a woman aged 50 to 65 in good health. The sequenced sample consisted of blood. The sequence joins TRBV10-3 to TRBJ1-3; no D gene call is confident. The CDR3 protein: CAISELSSVDTIYF. The DNA is as follows: TGTGCCATCAGTGAGCTCTCTTCTGTAGACACCATATATTTT.